Described below is a single T cell receptor beta chain sequence and its context. Its antigen is not identified. This entry comes from a study of cytomegalovirus exposure and HLA in healthy donors. General study findings and limits: Some V segments (TRBV6-2 and TRBV6-3 among them) were excluded as indistinguishable. The authors later found most CMV-associated TCR beta chains appeared HLA-restricted. A later analysis linked a missense variant in DCLRE1C to the trimming of TCR beta V and J genes.

Everyone who donated was a healthy bone marrow donor. V lost 4 bases and J 6 bases, leaving 13 bases between the germline ends. In germline, CDR1 is SGHKS, CDR2 YYEKEE (reference sequence). This CDR3 is built from 13 residues. Amplification used 60 Vbeta primers and 13 Jbeta primers. The method was immunoSEQ multiplex PCR; TCRdb's version includes in-frame clones alone and lacks a portion of them. The sample has 30,000 to 35,000 clones. V is TRBV5-5 and J is TRBJ1-1; no clear D. The material sequenced was PBMCs. The source is a woman aged 40 to 50 in good health and CMV-seropositive. CDR3: CASSRPVGAEAFF. The CDR3 DNA reads TGTGCCAGCAGCCGACCCGTTGGAGCTGAAGCTTTCTTT. Full variable domain (remainder filled in from reference TRBV5-5 and TRBJ1-1): DAGVTQSPTHLIKTRGQQVTLRCSPISGHKSVSWYQQVLGQGPQFIFQYYEKEERGRGNFPDRFSARQFPNYSSELNVNALLLGDSALYLCASSRPVGAEAFFGQGTRLTVV.